This section outlines one TCR beta chain sequence together with its context. Antigen specificity is unknown. The data derive from a study of early T cells in non-severe SARS-CoV-2 infection. Findings and limits, study-wide: The study's VDJdb matching favored anti-spike CD8 responses and missed private and CD4 specificities.

The TCR library protocol attached unique molecular identifiers to the individual cDNA molecules. TCRdb re-analysed the 5' RACE reads in MiXCR, keeping a single row per CDR3 protein. The table includes around 53,000 distinct CDR3 sequences, 10% to 15% detected once. The germline V gene has CDR1 SGHRS and CDR2 YFSETQ. This CDR3 is built from 13 residues. V was trimmed by 0 bases and J by 9 bases, leaving 13 bases between them. The sequence was collected from an adult who was a healthcare worker with PCR-confirmed SARS-CoV-2 infection or an uninfected control (not recorded which). The gene calls are TRBV5-1 and TRBJ2-7; D is perhaps TRBD2 (5 bases). Sequencing was performed on whole blood, taken at baseline. DNA for the CDR3: TGCGCCAGCAGCTTGGCCGAGTCCACTAGGCAGTACTTC. Translated, it gives CASSLAESTRQYF.